This T cell receptor (beta chain) came from a study of OX40 agonist ivuxolimab in advanced cancers. Overall study: Of the participants, 40% had some prior anti-PD-1, anti-PD-L1 or anti-CTLA-4 therapy, which was allowed.

Only in-frame clones appear in the TCRdb table, and some are missing; sequencing was by immunoSEQ multiplex PCR. The profile covers about 95,000 clones, with 90% to 95% appearing a single time and about 2.4% taken by the ten largest. Sequencing used CD4+ or CD8+ T cells sorted from blood, obtained in a trial of the OX40 agonist ivuxolimab. This TCR derives from an adult with an advanced solid tumor such as melanoma, head and neck, liver or kidney cancer.

CDR3: CASNWDSDYGYTF. The CDR3 DNA sequence: TGTGCCAGCAATTGGGATTCGGACTATGGCTACACCTTC. The rearrangement uses TRBV2 and TRBJ1-2; D ambiguous. With 7 bases removed from V and 3 bases from J, the gap between germline ends came to 12 bases. The CDR3 is made up of 13 amino acids. CDR1 is SNHLY, CDR2 FYNNEI, per germline.